The 32 T cell receptor beta chains in this list originate from one sample, sequenced in a study of T cell clones after liver transplantation. The assay was immunoSEQ multiplex PCR, and TCRdb's table has in-frame clones only and misses some. The data contain about 72,000 clones, 90% of them singletons. The material was CD4+ T cells from blood, obtained before liver transplant. Source of these receptors: a human donor who received a liver transplant.

This chain connects TRBV5-4 to TRBJ1-1, with a weak D call TRBD1 (5 bases). The germline V gene encodes CDR1 SGHNT and CDR2 YYREEE (reference sequence). V lost 5 bases to trimming and J lost 2 bases, with 10 bases between them. The CDR3 sequence is 13 residues long. Here the CDR3 DNA reads TGTGCCAGCAGACAGGACCGTAACACTGAAGCTTTCTTT. This sequence encodes CASRQDRNTEAFF.

This clone has a handful of counts. This sample also contains other DNA sequences that code for the same CDR3. The chain joins TRBV28 to TRBJ2-5, with D possibly being TRBD1 (6 bases). This CDR3 is built from 13 residues. CDR1 is MDHEN and CDR2 is SYDVKM in the germline V gene. V gave up 3 bases and J gave up 6 bases, with 11 bases separating them. CDR3 amino acids: CASSLSGGQTQYF. CDR3 nucleotide sequence: TGTGCCAGCAGTTTGAGTGGGGGCCAGACCCAGTACTTC.

The chain recombines TRBV11-2 with TRBJ2-2, with D possibly being TRBD2 (6 bases). The CDR3 is made up of 15 amino acids. CDR1 and CDR2 (germline): SGHAT, FQNNGV. Trimming cost V 2 bases and J 4 bases, with 11 bases left between them. CDR3 nucleotides: TGTGCCAGCAGCTTACTAGCGTTCCGCACCGGGGAGCTGTTTTTT. This sequence encodes CASSLLAFRTGELFF.

The CDR3 DNA follows: TGCGCCAGCAGCTATTGGACAGGGGCTGAAGCTTTCTTT. Translated: CASSYWTGAEAFF. The rearrangement joins TRBV5-1 to TRBJ1-1, with 9 bases lining up with TRBD1. The germline CDR1 and CDR2 sequences are SGHRS and YFSETQ. The CDR3 spans 13 residues. The ends lost 3 bases at V and 6 bases at J; junction bases unmatched: 3.

For the CDR3, the DNA is TGTGCCAGTAGTATCGGGGACGGCGCCTACGAGCAGTACTTC. It yields the protein CASSIGDGAYEQYF. The J gene is TRBJ2-7, the V gene TRBV19; D tentatively reads TRBD1 or TRBD2 (5 bases each). CDR3 size: 14 residues. Looked up from germline, CDR1 is LNHDA and CDR2 is SQIVND (reference sequence). V gave up 3 bases and J gave up 2 bases, with 11 bases separating them.

The V call is TRBV19, the J call TRBJ2-3; 7 positions agree with TRBD1. The V gene end was trimmed by 7 bases and the J gene end by 2 bases; junction bases not matched to a gene: 3. The germline CDR1 and CDR2 sequences are LNHDA and SQIVND (reference sequence). The CDR3 is 13 residues long. CDR3: CASTDRSTDTQYF. Written as DNA, the CDR3 is TGTGCCAGTACGGACAGGTCCACAGATACGCAGTATTTT.

The chain recombines TRBV15 with TRBJ1-3; D ambiguous. The CDR3 totals 15 residues. Between the trimmed V and J ends, which lost 1 base and 0 bases, there was a span of 7 bases. The V gene's germline CDR1 is LNHNV and CDR2 YYDKDF (reference sequence). DNA for the CDR3: TGTGCCACCAGCAGAGGAGGCAACTCTGGAAACACCATATATTTT. This codes for CATSRGGNSGNTIYF.

V gene TRBV18 combines with J gene TRBJ2-1, with 8 bases fitting TRBD2. The V and J ends lost 5 bases and 3 bases, in that order; junction bases with no gene match: 3. Germline V gene data show CDR1 as KGHSH and CDR2 as LQKENI. The CDR3 totals 14 residues. The DNA of the CDR3 is TGTGCCAGCTCAGTTAGCGGGATCTACAATGAGCAGTTCTTC. Residues: CASSVSGIYNEQFF. The variable domain in full, with the rest retrieved from reference TRBV18 and TRBJ2-1, is NAGVMQNPRHLVRRRGQEARLRCSPMKGHSHVYWYRQLPEEGLKFMVYLQKENIIDESGMPKERFSAEFPKEGPSILRIQQVVRGDSAAYFCASSVSGIYNEQFFGPGTRLTVL.

In this sample, this clone turned up once. DNA of the CDR3: TGTGCCAGCAGCTCTCCTCGGGGGGGGGCTGCCTACGAGCAGTACTTC. As protein: CASSSPRGGAAYEQYF. V is TRBV7-2 and J is TRBJ2-7; 8 bases match TRBD2. CDR1 SGHTA and CDR2 FQGNSA come from the germline V gene. The trim removed 4 bases at V and 2 bases at J, leaving 10 bases unmatched. This CDR3 has 16 residues.

The V call is TRBV6-5, the J call TRBJ1-1; tentatively, D is TRBD1 (5 bases). The CDR3 length is 14 residues. V was trimmed by 8 bases and J by 1 base, leaving 14 bases between them. Germline V gives CDR1 MNHEY, CDR2 SVGAGI. CDR3 in amino acids: CASQPPTANTEAFF. The DNA for the CDR3 is TGTGCCAGCCAACCCCCGACAGCGAACACTGAAGCTTTCTTT.

Only a few counts were recorded for this clone. The V gene is TRBV5-1, the J gene TRBJ1-2, with D maybe TRBD1 (5 bases). Germline loops: CDR1 SGHRS, CDR2 YFSETQ. The CDR3 is 15 amino acids. Trimming stripped 0 bases from V and 5 bases from J, with 14 bases between. The CDR3 is CASSLAGTEGYGYTF. The CDR3, as DNA: TGCGCCAGCAGCTTGGCCGGGACGGAGGGGTATGGCTACACCTTC.

This chain links TRBV4-1 with TRBJ1-4; D may be TRBD1 (5 bases). The CDR3 has 15 residues. CDR1 is MGHRA, CDR2 YSYEKL, per germline. The V end lost 0 bases, the J end lost 13 bases, and 18 bases lay between the germline ends. The CDR3 spells CASSQDRTRGRGLFF. As DNA, the CDR3 is TGCGCCAGCAGCCAAGATAGGACACGCGGGAGGGGACTGTTTTTT.

This chain links TRBV7-9 with TRBJ2-3; D tentatively fits TRBD1 or TRBD2 (5 bases each). From germline, CDR1 is SEHNR and CDR2 FQNEAQ (reference sequence). The CDR3 loop spans 13 amino acids. Deletions cut 5 bases from V and 0 bases from J, with 6 bases between. The chain's CDR3 is CASSRDSTDTQYF. DNA for the CDR3: TGTGCCAGCAGCCGGGACAGCACAGATACGCAGTATTTT.

The chain employs TRBV2 and TRBJ2-7, with D possibly being TRBD2 (5 bases). Between the trimmed V and J ends, which lost 6 bases and 5 bases, there was a span of 20 bases. CDR3 length: 15 residues. Germline-derived CDR1 and CDR2 are SNHLY and FYNNEI. CDR3 nucleotide sequence: TGTGCCAGCAGACCCAGCGGAGTTCGAGGCGACGAGCAGTACTTC. Residues: CASRPSGVRGDEQYF.

The CDR3 bases are TGTGCCAGCAGCCCCTCCGACGGCAGACTACAGAATGAGCAGTTCTTC. Its protein product is CASSPSDGRLQNEQFF. The chain recombines TRBV11-2 with TRBJ2-1, with TRBD2 as a possible D gene (5 bases). Germline V CDR1 and CDR2: SGHAT, FQNNGV. V lost 5 bases and J lost 7, with 21 bases in between. The CDR3 length is 16 residues.

The chain couples TRBV2 to TRBJ2-7, with TRBD2 identical over 16 bases. Germline values: CDR1 SNHLY, CDR2 FYNNEI. This CDR3 is built from 16 residues. The trim removed 8 bases at V and 4 bases at J, leaving 8 bases unmatched. The CDR3 loop is CASGPGLAGGRYEQYF. CDR3 coding DNA: TGTGCCAGCGGACCGGGACTAGCGGGAGGGAGGTACGAGCAGTACTTC.

This chain uses TRBV7-6 with TRBJ2-5; perhaps TRBD2 as D (6 bases). The ends were cut back, 1 base at V and 2 bases at J, with 11 bases in the middle. The germline gives CDR1 SGHVS, CDR2 FNYEAQ. The CDR3 is made up of 15 amino acids. The CDR3 bases are TGTGCCAGCAGCTTAGGCGGGGCCAGTCAAGAGACCCAGTACTTC. The encoded protein is CASSLGGASQETQYF.

This chain connects TRBV28 to TRBJ2-2, with TRBD2 identical over 13 bases. The length of the CDR3 is 16 residues. Unmatched junction bases numbered 6, after V lost 6 bases and J lost 5 bases. CDR1 MDHEN and CDR2 SYDVKM come from the germline V gene. The CDR3 here is CASSLGLAGETGELFF. As DNA, the CDR3 is TGTGCCAGCAGCTTAGGACTAGCGGGAGAAACCGGGGAGCTGTTTTTT.

The rearrangement links TRBV11-2 to TRBJ2-1; the D gene is possibly TRBD2 (5 bases). Trimming stripped 5 bases from V and 10 bases from J, with 9 bases between. The CDR3 length is 11 residues. Germline V lookup: CDR1 SGHAT, CDR2 FQNNGV. The CDR3 region is CASSRREEQFF. CDR3 sequence (DNA): TGTGCCAGCAGCCGAAGGGAGGAGCAGTTCTTC.

The DNA for the CDR3 is TGTGCCAGCAGCCTCACAGGGGTCCTGGAAGCTTTCTTT. It codes for CASSLTGVLEAFF. This rearrangement joins TRBV6-5 to TRBJ1-1; 7 bases are shared with TRBD1. V lost 6 bases to trimming and J lost 8 bases; unmatched junction nucleotides: 9. Germline V gene sequence: CDR1 MNHEY, CDR2 SVGAGI. This CDR3 is 13 amino acids long.

A single count supports this clone. The chain couples TRBV30 to TRBJ2-7; D remains ambiguous. Germline assignment: CDR1 GTSNPN and CDR2 SVGIG (reference sequence). The V end lost 2 bases, the J end lost 2 bases, and 16 bases lay between the germline ends. The CDR3 loop spans 15 amino acids. In DNA, the CDR3 is TGTGCCTGGAGTTCCCCACAGCTGAAAGCCTACGAGCAGTACTTC. It is translated as CAWSSPQLKAYEQYF.

The rearrangement links TRBV30 to TRBJ1-3; no definite D call. V was clipped by 2 bases and J by 0 bases, with 8 bases between them. Per the germline V gene, CDR1 is GTSNPN and CDR2 is SVGIG (reference sequence). The CDR3 is 14 amino acids. The CDR3 coding sequence is TGTGCCTGGAGTAAGGCCCTCTCTGGAAACACCATATATTTT. This gives the protein CAWSKALSGNTIYF. Combining the CDR3 with reference TRBV30 and TRBJ1-3 gives the whole variable domain SQTIHQWPATLVQPVGSPLSLECTVEGTSNPNLYWYRQAAGRGLQLLFYSVGIGQISSEVPQNLSASRPQDRQFILSSKKLLLSDSGFYLCAWSKALSGNTIYFGEGSWLTVV.

The chain has TRBV27 and TRBJ1-5; tentative D call: TRBD1 (6 bases). Trimming removed 5 bases from V and 2 bases from J, with 16 bases in between. The germline gives CDR1 MNHEY, CDR2 SMNVEV (reference sequence). The CDR3 is 16 amino acids. The CDR3 spells CASSPSAGGRNQPQHF. DNA for the CDR3: TGTGCCAGCAGTCCGTCAGCGGGGGGCCGCAATCAGCCCCAGCATTTT.

The chain's CDR3 is CASNQLAGTGELFF. As DNA, the CDR3 is TGTGCCAGCAATCAGCTAGCGGGAACCGGGGAGCTGTTTTTT. V gene TRBV2 combines with J gene TRBJ2-2, with 9 positions matching TRBD2. V lost 7 bases and J lost 5; bases outside the gene matches: 5. Germline V lookup: CDR1 SNHLY, CDR2 FYNNEI. CDR3 length: 14 residues.

This rearrangement joins TRBV12-5 to TRBJ2-7; unclear D gene. V was shortened by 2 bases and J by 6 bases, with 11 bases between the two germline ends. This CDR3 contains 13 residues. Germline V lookup: CDR1 LGHNT, CDR2 FRNRAP. The chain's CDR3 is CASGLTAESEQYF. CDR3 nucleotides: TGTGCTAGTGGTTTGACGGCAGAAAGCGAGCAGTACTTC.

This sequence joins TRBV14 and TRBJ2-7, with 7 bases matching TRBD2. The V and J ends lost 5 bases and 2 bases, in that order; junction bases with no gene match: 6. CDR3 length equals 14 residues. Germline CDR1 is SGHDN and CDR2 is FVKESK. The CDR3 sequence is CASSLTSETYEQYF. The CDR3 DNA reads TGTGCCAGCAGCTTAACTAGCGAGACCTACGAGCAGTACTTC.

The chain links TRBV6-1 to TRBJ2-3, with 10 nucleotides matching TRBD1. The CDR3 sequence is 14 residues long. With V trimmed by 10 bases and J by 6 bases, 10 bases remained unmatched. Germline lookup yields CDR1 MNHNS and CDR2 SASEGT. CDR3 nucleotide sequence: TGTGCCACCATTCCTGGGACAGGGGCGGATACGCAGTATTTT. It translates to CATIPGTGADTQYF.

The chain joins TRBV7-9 to TRBJ2-3; D unresolved. The V gene's germline CDR1 is SEHNR and CDR2 FQNEAQ (reference sequence). The CDR3 extends over 14 amino acids. Trimming shortened V by 8 bases and J by 0 bases, and 12 bases separated the two germline ends. For the CDR3, the DNA is TGTGCCAGCGATCCTGGCTCTAGCACAGATACGCAGTATTTT. Translating gives CASDPGSSTDTQYF.

The rearrangement uses TRBV7-2 and TRBJ2-4, with a tentative D call TRBD2 (6 bases). Per the germline V gene, CDR1 is SGHTA and CDR2 is FQGNSA. The ends were cut back, 5 bases at V and 8 bases at J, with 16 bases in the middle. There are 14 residues in the CDR3. CDR3 DNA: TGTGCCAGCAGCATTCTTCCGGGCGGGGACATTCAGTACTTC. It translates to CASSILPGGDIQYF.

V and J are TRBV7-6 and TRBJ2-2; 7 positions agree with TRBD2. Germline loops: CDR1 SGHVS, CDR2 FNYEAQ. The J segment lost 1 base and the V segment lost 5 bases, leaving 7 bases of the junction unmatched. This CDR3 has 16 residues. This chain's CDR3 is CASSPWSSGNTGELFF. The CDR3 DNA sequence: TGTGCCAGCAGCCCTTGGTCTAGCGGGAACACCGGGGAGCTGTTTTTT.

Here the CDR3 DNA reads TGTGCCAGCAGCTTAGGGCCGGGACAGGGAGGGGGAGAGACCCAGTACTTC. Protein product: CASSLGPGQGGGETQYF. The rearrangement uses TRBV7-2 and TRBJ2-5; 9 bases agree with TRBD1. Germline V gene lookup returns CDR1 SGHTA and CDR2 FQGNSA. After removal of 1 base from V and 4 bases from J, the junction contained 10 bases not matched to a gene. This CDR3 has 17 amino acids.

This clone was recorded only once. The CDR3 DNA reads TGTGCCAGCAGCAATCCCGGGACTAGGTCCGTCGGCGAGCAGTTCTTC. It codes for CASSNPGTRSVGEQFF. The chain joins TRBV5-4 to TRBJ2-1, with 8 bases matching TRBD2. There are 16 residues in the CDR3. Trimming took 4 bases from V and 10 from J; bases not matched to a gene: 16. Germline V gives CDR1 SGHNT, CDR2 YYREEE (reference sequence). Together with reference TRBV5-4 and TRBJ2-1, the CDR3 gives the full variable domain: ETGVTQSPTHLIKTRGQQVTLRCSSQSGHNTVSWYQQALGQGPQFIFQYYREEENGRGNFPPRFSGLQFPNYSSELNVNALELDDSALYLCASSNPGTRSVGEQFFGPGTRLTVL.